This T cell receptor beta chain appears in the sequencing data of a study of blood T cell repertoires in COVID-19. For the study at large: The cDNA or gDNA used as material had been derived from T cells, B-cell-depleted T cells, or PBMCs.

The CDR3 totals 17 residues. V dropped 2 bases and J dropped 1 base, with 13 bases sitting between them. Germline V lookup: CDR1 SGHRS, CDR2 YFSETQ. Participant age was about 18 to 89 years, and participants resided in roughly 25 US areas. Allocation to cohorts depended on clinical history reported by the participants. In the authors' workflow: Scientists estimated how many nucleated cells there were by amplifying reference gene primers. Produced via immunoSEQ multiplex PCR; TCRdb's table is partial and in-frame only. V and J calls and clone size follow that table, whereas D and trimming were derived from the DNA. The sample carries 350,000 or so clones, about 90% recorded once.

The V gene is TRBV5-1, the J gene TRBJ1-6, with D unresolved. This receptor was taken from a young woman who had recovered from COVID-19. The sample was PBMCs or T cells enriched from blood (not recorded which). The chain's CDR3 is CASSFGGRTSYNSPLHF. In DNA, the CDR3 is TGCGCCAGCAGCTTCGGTGGGAGGACTTCCTATAATTCACCCCTCCACTTT.